One and the same sample provided the 28 T cell receptor beta chains below, sequenced in a study of cytomegalovirus exposure and HLA in healthy donors. PCR involved 60 Vbeta and 13 Jbeta primers. TCRdb keeps only in-frame clones here, not all; method: immunoSEQ multiplex PCR. The profile shows over 150,000 clones, 65% to 80% of them singletons. Sequencing was done on a sample of PBMCs. These receptors all stem from a woman in her forties in good health and CMV-seronegative.

The V gene is TRBV29-1, the J gene TRBJ1-5; 8 bases map to TRBD1. This CDR3 is built from 13 residues. J gave up 7 bases and V 6 bases, and 8 bases lay outside the gene matches. Germline CDR1 reads SQVTM; CDR2 reads ANQGSEA. The CDR3 region is CSVTQGAGQPQHF. The CDR3 DNA reads as TGCAGCGTGACTCAGGGGGCAGGCCAGCCCCAGCATTTT.

In its sample, this clone was seen a few times. The rearrangement joins TRBV19 to TRBJ1-5; D ambiguous. This CDR3 contains 16 residues. Germline V gene lookup returns CDR1 LNHDA and CDR2 SQIVND (reference sequence). Trimming removed 4 bases from V and 1 base from J, with 14 bases in between. The DNA for the CDR3 is TGTGCCAGTAGTAAGGCGGAATCTAGGAGCAATCAGCCCCAGCATTTT. Translating it yields CASSKAESRSNQPQHF. Full variable domain (remainder filled in from reference TRBV19 and TRBJ1-5): DGGITQSPKYLFRKEGQNVTLSCEQNLNHDAMYWYRQDPGQGLRLIYYSQIVNDFQKGDIAEGYSVSREKKESFPLTVTSAQKNPTAFYLCASSKAESRSNQPQHFGDGTRLSIL.

This chain uses TRBV28 with TRBJ1-5; 7 bases line up with TRBD1. This CDR3 spans 16 amino acids. Germline V gives CDR1 MDHEN, CDR2 SYDVKM. V trimming: 9 bases; J trimming: 1 base; junction bases outside the gene matches: 12. CDR3 bases: TGTGCCAGTCACTCAGGGGGAGGTGCGAGCAATCAGCCCCAGCATTTT. Its protein is CASHSGGGASNQPQHF.

The rearrangement links TRBV28 to TRBJ1-2, with a possible D match to TRBD1 (6 bases). V shed 1 base and J shed 1 base, with 19 bases lying between them. The CDR3 extends over 18 amino acids. The germline V gene has CDR1 MDHEN and CDR2 SYDVKM. CDR3 in amino acids: CASSLSGPKDSFNYGYTF. For the CDR3, the DNA is TGTGCCAGCAGTTTATCGGGCCCCAAGGACAGTTTTAACTATGGCTACACCTTC.

This clone has more than one count but fewer than ten. The V gene is TRBV11-2, the J gene TRBJ2-5, with D tentatively TRBD1 (6 bases). The CDR3 runs 15 residues. The germline V and J ends were trimmed by 0 bases and 2 bases, with 10 bases remaining between them. Germline CDR1 and CDR2: SGHAT and FQNNGV. CDR3 sequence: CASSLDVGTQETQYF. The CDR3 nucleotides read TGTGCCAGCAGCTTAGATGTAGGGACACAAGAGACCCAGTACTTC. Looking up the rest from reference TRBV11-2 and TRBJ2-5 gives the full variable domain: EAGVAQSPRYKIIEKRQSVAFWCNPISGHATLYWYQQILGQGPKLLIQFQNNGVVDDSQLPKDRFSAERLKGVDSTLKIQPAKLEDSAVYLCASSLDVGTQETQYFGPGTRLLVL.

The chain joins TRBV28 to TRBJ2-7, with a tentative D call TRBD2 (5 bases). The ends were cut back, 2 bases at V and 2 bases at J, with 13 bases in the middle. The length of the CDR3 is 15 residues. CDR1 MDHEN and CDR2 SYDVKM come from the germline V gene. The CDR3 is CASSLPSPGTYEQYF. The DNA for the CDR3 is TGTGCCAGCAGTTTACCTTCCCCCGGGACCTACGAGCAGTACTTC.

The gene calls are TRBV29-1 and TRBJ1-2; D not resolved. Germline-derived CDR1 and CDR2 are SQVTM and ANQGSEA. The CDR3 sequence is 13 residues long. Trimming left V 2 bases short and J 0 bases short, with 7 bases between. The CDR3 loop reads CSVERRPNYGYTF. Here the CDR3 DNA reads TGCAGCGTTGAACGCAGGCCTAACTATGGCTACACCTTC. Based on the CDR3 plus reference TRBV29-1 and TRBJ1-2, the full variable domain is SAVISQKPSRDICQRGTSLTIQCQVDSQVTMMFWYRQQPGQSLTLIATANQGSEATYESGFVIDKFPISRPNLTFSTLTVSNMSPEDSSIYLCSVERRPNYGYTFGSGTRLTVV.

The rearrangement uses TRBV7-2 and TRBJ1-1; 7 nucleotides agree with TRBD1. The CDR3 has 14 amino acids. Per germline, CDR1 SGHTA and CDR2 FQGNSA. V gave up 2 bases and J gave up 4 bases; unmatched junction bases: 4. In DNA, the CDR3 is TGTGCCAGCAGCTTATCCGCAGGGGGCACTGAAGCTTTCTTT. It translates to CASSLSAGGTEAFF.

The genes are TRBV5-6 and TRBJ2-4, with D tentatively TRBD2 (7 bases). There are 15 residues in the CDR3. Germline V gene sequence: CDR1 SGHDT, CDR2 YYEEEE. Trimming took 4 bases from V and 4 from J, leaving 15 bases between them. This chain's CDR3 is CASSGGARPKNIQYF. The CDR3 DNA reads TGTGCCAGCAGCGGGGGGGCCCGGCCAAAAAACATTCAGTACTTC.

J is TRBJ2-7 and V is TRBV5-1, with 10 bases fitting TRBD2. In germline, CDR1 is SGHRS, CDR2 YFSETQ. This CDR3 is 19 amino acids long. With V trimmed by 1 base and J by 0 bases, 13 bases remained unmatched. The CDR3 protein is CASSLLGLAGARRSYEQYF. CDR3 DNA: TGCGCCAGCAGCTTGCTGGGCCTAGCGGGGGCCCGCCGCTCCTACGAGCAGTACTTC. The entire variable domain, with the rest obtained from reference TRBV5-1 and TRBJ2-7, is as follows: KAGVTQTPRYLIKTRGQQVTLSCSPISGHRSVSWYQQTPGQGLQFLFEYFSETQRNKGNFPGRFSGRQFSNSRSEMNVSTLELGDSALYLCASSLLGLAGARRSYEQYFGPGTRLTVT.

In its sample, this clone was seen a few times. The CDR3 region has the DNA TGCACCAGCAGCCAGAAACAACAGGGACTAGCGGGCATCTGCTGCGAGCAGTACTTC. It yields the protein CTSSQKQQGLAGICCEQYF. The chain joins TRBV1 to TRBJ2-7; the table's D call of TRBD2 was not tested on the DNA. TRBV1 is flagged as a pseudogene. The CDR3 runs 19 residues.

The chain employs TRBV19 and TRBJ1-6, with D unresolved. V shed 3 bases and J shed 10 bases, with 16 bases lying between them. Germline lookup yields CDR1 LNHDA and CDR2 SQIVND (reference sequence). The CDR3 length is 15 residues. Written as DNA, the CDR3 is TGTGCCAGTAGTATCCTGGAGGGTCCACAATCACCCCTCCACTTT. Its protein is CASSILEGPQSPLHF.

This chain links TRBV11-3 with TRBJ2-7, with 12 positions matching TRBD1. V dropped 2 bases and J dropped 4; count of bases not matched to a gene: 6. The CDR3 runs to 16 residues. The germline V gene encodes CDR1 SGHNT and CDR2 YENEEA. The CDR3 loop reads CASSLFRDRGQYEQYF. CDR3 DNA: TGTGCCAGCAGCTTATTCCGGGACAGGGGGCAATACGAGCAGTACTTC.

The CDR3 loop reads CASSLSGSTGELFF. For the CDR3, the DNA is TGTGCCAGCAGCTTAAGCGGGAGCACCGGGGAGCTGTTTTTT. The chain links TRBV11-2 to TRBJ2-2; 8 bases agree with TRBD2. CDR1 SGHAT and CDR2 FQNNGV come from the germline V gene. CDR3 length: 14 residues. Trimming took 2 bases from V and 4 from J; bases not matched to a gene: 0.

V and J are TRBV6-5 and TRBJ1-1, with D possibly matching TRBD1 (6 bases). V lost 6 bases and J lost 4, with 6 bases in between. The CDR3 extends over 11 amino acids. The germline V gene encodes CDR1 MNHEY and CDR2 SVGAGI. CDR3 in amino acids: CASRGATEAFF. In DNA form, the CDR3 reads TGTGCCAGCAGGGGGGCCACTGAAGCTTTCTTT.

This rearrangement joins TRBV6-4 to TRBJ1-2, with D maybe TRBD1 (6 bases). Germline lookup yields CDR1 MRHNA and CDR2 SNTAGT. Between the trimmed V and J ends, which lost 7 bases and 3 bases, there was a span of 12 bases. This CDR3 spans 13 amino acids. The chain's CDR3 is CASNLTGYYGYTF. The CDR3 bases are TGTGCCAGCAACCTAACAGGGTACTATGGCTACACCTTC.

This clone came up a few times. The chain carries TRBV5-4 and TRBJ2-3; 11 bases fit TRBD2. CDR3 length: 17 amino acids. J was trimmed by 2 bases and V by 3 bases; bases with no gene match: 8. Germline V gene sequence: CDR1 SGHNT, CDR2 YYREEE (reference sequence). Here the CDR3 DNA reads TGTGCCAGCAGCTCGATTAGCGGGGGGGTTTCCACAGATACGCAGTATTTT. Its translation: CASSSISGGVSTDTQYF.

The V call is TRBV5-1, the J call TRBJ2-7; TRBD1 matches 7 bases. V was pared by 2 bases and J by 1 base, with 6 bases of the junction left unmatched. Germline V gene data show CDR1 as SGHRS and CDR2 as YFSETQ. This CDR3 comprises 15 residues. CDR3 region: CASSFDRVTSYEQYF. CDR3 sequence (DNA): TGCGCCAGCAGCTTTGACAGGGTAACATCCTACGAGCAGTACTTC. Using reference TRBV5-1 and TRBJ2-7 for the parts outside the CDR3, the full variable domain is KAGVTQTPRYLIKTRGQQVTLSCSPISGHRSVSWYQQTPGQGLQFLFEYFSETQRNKGNFPGRFSGRQFSNSRSEMNVSTLELGDSALYLCASSFDRVTSYEQYFGPGTRLTVT.

The rearrangement joins TRBV11-2 to TRBJ1-2; TRBD1 matches at 8 bases. With V trimmed by 2 bases and J by 8 bases, 22 bases remained unmatched. The CDR3 sequence is 19 residues long. CDR1 is SGHAT and CDR2 is FQNNGV in the germline V gene. CDR3 DNA sequence: TGTGCCAGCAGCTTAAAGTCTAAGCCGGGACAGGCCAGGCTCGGGGGCTACACCTTC. This gives the protein CASSLKSKPGQARLGGYTF.

This clone showed up just a few times. The V gene is TRBV5-4, the J gene TRBJ1-1; tentatively, D is TRBD1 (6 bases). The CDR3 consists of 14 residues. Germline CDR1 reads SGHNT; CDR2 reads YYREEE (reference sequence). Trimming shortened V by 2 bases and J by 1 base, and 9 bases separated the two germline ends. In nucleotides, the CDR3 is TGTGCCAGCAGCTTAACAGGGCCGAACACTGAAGCTTTCTTT. Its protein is CASSLTGPNTEAFF.

This chain joins TRBV30 and TRBJ2-1; 10 positions match TRBD2. Trimming removed 2 bases from V and 0 bases from J; junction bases left unmatched: 4. Germline values: CDR1 GTSNPN, CDR2 SVGIG (reference sequence). The CDR3 sequence is 16 residues long. The CDR3 loop is CAWSTSGIISYNEQFF. CDR3 in DNA: TGTGCCTGGAGTACTAGCGGGATTATCTCCTACAATGAGCAGTTCTTC.

The J gene is TRBJ2-7, the V gene TRBV6-6, with D perhaps matching TRBD1 (5 bases). V was shortened by 0 bases and J by 4 bases, with 10 bases between the two germline ends. The length of the CDR3 is 14 residues. From germline, CDR1 is MNHNY and CDR2 SVGAGI (reference sequence). This chain's CDR3 is CASSYSDTIYEQYF. The CDR3 DNA is TGTGCCAGCAGTTACTCGGACACAATTTACGAGCAGTACTTC.

CDR3 coding DNA: TGTGCCAGCAGTTACCGGGACAGGTCAGATACGCAGTATTTT. Protein product: CASSYRDRSDTQYF. The chain uses TRBV6-5 and TRBJ2-3; TRBD1 matches 8 bases. Germline loops: CDR1 MNHEY, CDR2 SVGAGI. The CDR3 is 14 amino acids. V trimming: 2 bases; J trimming: 4 bases; junction bases outside the gene matches: 2.

The chain has TRBV18 and TRBJ2-1; 9 nucleotides match TRBD2. This CDR3 has 17 amino acids. Losses at the gene ends were 0 bases for V and 3 bases for J; bases not matched to a gene: 6. Germline assignment: CDR1 KGHSH and CDR2 LQKENI. The CDR3 coding sequence is TGTGCCAGCTCACCACCCCCTAGCGGGGAACACTACAATGAGCAGTTCTTC. It is translated as CASSPPPSGEHYNEQFF.

V and J are TRBV6-6 and TRBJ2-2; 12 bases align to TRBD1. Germline lookup yields CDR1 MNHNY and CDR2 SVGAGI (reference sequence). V lost 6 bases to trimming and J lost 3 bases; unmatched junction nucleotides: 2. The CDR3 extends over 15 amino acids. The DNA for the CDR3 is TGTGCCAGCAGGGGGACAGGGGGCGACACCGGGGAGCTGTTTTTT. It specifies CASRGTGGDTGELFF.

J is TRBJ2-3 and V is TRBV6-5, with 8 positions matching TRBD1. In germline, CDR1 is MNHEY, CDR2 SVGAGI. V lost 7 bases, J lost 5 bases, and 8 bases stayed unmatched. The CDR3 has 14 residues. The CDR3 DNA reads TGTGCCAGCAACTCCGGGACAGGTGTAGATACGCAGTATTTT. Amino acid sequence: CASNSGTGVDTQYF.

The chain has TRBV28 and TRBJ1-5; 7 bases are a match to TRBD1. V trimming: 6 bases; J trimming: 6 bases; junction bases outside the gene matches: 8. The V gene's germline CDR1 is MDHEN and CDR2 SYDVKM. The CDR3 extends over 14 amino acids. This CDR3 is CASSPGGTAQPQHF. DNA of the CDR3: TGTGCCAGCAGCCCCGGCGGGACAGCTCAGCCCCAGCATTTT.

The chain employs TRBV2 and TRBJ2-3; 14 positions match TRBD2. From germline, CDR1 is SNHLY and CDR2 FYNNEI. CDR3 length: 16 residues. Unmatched junction bases numbered 4, after V lost 4 bases and J lost 4 bases. The CDR3 coding sequence is TGTGCCAGCAGTGGGGGACTAGCGGGAGACGCAGATACGCAGTATTTT. As protein: CASSGGLAGDADTQYF.